Sequencing of this TCR beta chain was carried out in a study of cytomegalovirus exposure and HLA in healthy donors (dated by TCRdb to between 2016 and 2019). A note on the overall study: According to a later analysis, the 120 or so validation repertoires were produced on the same platform as the approximately 620 repertoires of the first cohort. The study combined high-throughput TCR immunosequencing, statistical association of individual TCRs with disease status, and machine learning to predict cytomegalovirus infection status. The study aimed to test whether signatures of past pathogen exposure could be identified by cataloging public T cell receptors. Besides the first cohort of about 730 subjects, a separate validation cohort made up of roughly 120 different subjects was used.

The library was produced with the immunoSEQ multiplex PCR assay. Turning to the authors' computational methods: A statistical classification framework was developed to diagnose cytomegalovirus status using the catalog of TCR beta chain sequences. TCRdb provides this immuneACCESS table in a form limited to in-frame rearrangements. Some clones are lacking; in checked studies, under half of them reflect an unresolved V gene, and why the rest are absent is not known. V and J calls and clone size are those listed in that table; D and trimming were worked out from the DNA. Counted in this sample were approximately 120,000 clones; around 96% of them appeared once. In total, the top ten clones hold about 1.7% of the sample. Points the paper makes about the study in general: Most TCR sequences were observed very rarely across donors, whereas some public TCRs were present in many individuals. The study gave a list of around 170 TCR beta chains associated with cytomegalovirus. The classifier was reported to diagnose cytomegalovirus status with high specificity and sensitivity in both the original cohort and the validation cohort. Of the cluster scores, roughly 95% were above 0 in a later analysis, which found that TCRs clustered in the first cohort also tended to co-occur in the roughly 130 validation repertoires. A later analysis had no HLA typing for the validation cohort, so co-occurrence there was scored across all 130 or so repertoires. Three of the identified cytomegalovirus-associated TCR beta chains were confirmed in vitro to be specific for cytomegalovirus antigens. The authors suggested that the approach could potentially be generalized to other disease states and immunological phenotypes.

Donors formed part of the validation cohort, which comprised about 130 subjects and was distinct from the first cohort of under 850 subjects. The germline V gene supplies CDR1 LGHNA and CDR2 YNFKEQ. The trim is 8 bases for V and 2 bases for J, with a gap of 21 bases between the germline ends. Including the terminal cysteine and phenylalanine, the CDR3 comprises 16 residues. Only CDR3 DNA is held: 48 bases, read in frame from base 1. Concerning this clone itself: Its antigen target is currently unknown. No base-level quality is on record; no much larger clone is a single base apart.

The sequence is built from TRBV4-2 and TRBJ1-2; perhaps TRBD1 is the D gene, with 6 bases matching. The material sequenced was PBMCs. The clonotype was recovered from a man younger than 35 in good health and CMV-seronegative. The bases read TGTGCCAGCCACGGGAGGGGGGGGTCAAAGAACTATGGCTACACCTTC. The encoded protein is CASHGRGGSKNYGYTF.